These 5 T cell receptor beta chains were all obtained from the same sample, sequenced in a study of cytotoxic CD8 clonotypes in ibrutinib-treated CLL. Profiled with immunoSEQ multiplex PCR; TCRdb holds only in-frame clones, not every one. The sample has roughly 250,000 clones; 70% are singletons. The specimen comprised PBMCs, sampled after 24 months of ibrutinib treatment. These receptors were taken from a human donor with chronic lymphocytic leukemia.

V and J are TRBV7-9 and TRBJ2-5, with TRBD1 matching 9 bases. This CDR3 is 16 amino acids long. Germline-derived CDR1 and CDR2 are SEHNR and FQNEAQ (reference sequence). J was trimmed by 2 bases and V by 0 bases; bases with no gene match: 4. This CDR3 is CASSLAGTGRQETQYF. CDR3 DNA sequence: TGTGCCAGCAGCTTAGCCGGGACAGGGAGGCAAGAGACCCAGTACTTC.

This chain joins TRBV7-9 and TRBJ2-5, with 10 bases identical to TRBD2. The V segment lost 5 bases and the J segment 3 bases; nucleotides outside the gene matches: 6. Per germline, CDR1 SEHNR and CDR2 FQNEAQ (reference sequence). This CDR3 has 15 residues. CDR3 amino acids: CASSRGLAGEETQYF. As DNA, the CDR3 is TGTGCCAGCAGCCGCGGGCTAGCGGGAGAAGAGACCCAGTACTTC.

V and J are TRBV7-9 and TRBJ2-7; the D call may be TRBD1 or TRBD2 (5 bases each). Trimming removed 5 bases at V and 7 bases at J, with 24 bases between. This CDR3 region has 16 residues. The germline gives CDR1 SEHNR, CDR2 FQNEAQ (reference sequence). Here the CDR3 reads CASSPGRGAYLLEQYF. CDR3 sequence (DNA): TGTGCCAGCAGCCCGGGACGCGGCGCCTATTTGTTGGAGCAGTACTTC.

J is TRBJ2-7 and V is TRBV19; the match to TRBD2 covers 12 bases. Germline CDR1 LNHDA, CDR2 SQIVND (reference sequence). The J segment lost 3 bases and the V segment lost 8 bases, leaving 5 bases of the junction unmatched. The CDR3 consists of 14 residues. The CDR3 DNA reads as TGTGCCAGTCGACTAGCGGGAGACCTCTACGAGCAGTACTTC. It translates to CASRLAGDLYEQYF.

The chain has TRBV7-9 and TRBJ2-1; D is unresolved. Germline V gene sequence: CDR1 SEHNR, CDR2 FQNEAQ (reference sequence). With 5 bases removed from V and 3 bases from J, the gap between germline ends came to 17 bases. CDR3 length: 16 amino acids. CDR3 amino acids: CASSTDPNRLYNEQFF. CDR3 DNA sequence: TGTGCCAGCAGCACGGACCCCAACCGACTCTACAATGAGCAGTTCTTC.